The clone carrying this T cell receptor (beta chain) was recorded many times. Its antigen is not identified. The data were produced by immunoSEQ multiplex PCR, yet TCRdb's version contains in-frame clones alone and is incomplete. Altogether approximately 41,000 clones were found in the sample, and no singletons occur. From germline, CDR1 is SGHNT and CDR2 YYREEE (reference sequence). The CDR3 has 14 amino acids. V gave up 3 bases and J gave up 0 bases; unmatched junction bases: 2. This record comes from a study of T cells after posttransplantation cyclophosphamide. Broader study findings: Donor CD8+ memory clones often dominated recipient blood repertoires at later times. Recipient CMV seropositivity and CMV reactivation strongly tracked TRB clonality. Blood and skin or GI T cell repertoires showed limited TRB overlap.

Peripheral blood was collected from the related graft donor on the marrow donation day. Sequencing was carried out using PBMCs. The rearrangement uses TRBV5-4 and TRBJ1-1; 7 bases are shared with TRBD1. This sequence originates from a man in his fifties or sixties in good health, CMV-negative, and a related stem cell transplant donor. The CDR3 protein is CASSSTGLNTEAFF. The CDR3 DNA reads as TGTGCCAGCAGCTCGACAGGGCTGAACACTGAAGCTTTCTTT.